This T cell receptor (beta chain) was sequenced in a study of blood T cell repertoires in COVID-19. Study overall: The study drew acute and convalescent COVID-19 samples from the United States, Italy and Spain. Sources were T cells, B-cell-depleted T cells, or PBMCs; the material itself was cDNA or gDNA.

Germline V gene data show CDR1 as SNHLY and CDR2 as FYNNEI. The CDR3 loop spans 19 amino acids. V lost 3 bases, J lost 3 bases, and 13 bases stayed unmatched. Per the original data handling: The assay estimated nucleated cells by amplifying reference gene primers. Clones were read by immunoSEQ multiplex PCR, and TCRdb kept only the in-frame ones, dropping some. V and J calls and clone size are those listed in that table; D and trimming were worked out from the DNA. The data contain over 250,000 clones, approximately 85% of them singletons. The sequenced material came from peripheral blood. This TCR was sampled from a human donor in a cohort sampled during active COVID-19. V and J are TRBV2 and TRBJ2-1, with 11 positions matching TRBD2. The CDR3 sequence: CASSDIPKPGLAVYNEQFF. In DNA, the CDR3 is TGTGCCAGCAGTGATATCCCCAAACCGGGACTAGCGGTCTACAATGAGCAGTTCTTC.